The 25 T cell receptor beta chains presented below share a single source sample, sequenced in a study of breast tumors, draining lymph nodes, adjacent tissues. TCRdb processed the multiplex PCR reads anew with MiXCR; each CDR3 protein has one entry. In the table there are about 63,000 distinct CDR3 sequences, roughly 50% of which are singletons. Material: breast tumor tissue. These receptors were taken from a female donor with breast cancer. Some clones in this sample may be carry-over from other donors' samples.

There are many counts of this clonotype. The CDR3: CSARGPGAPYEQYF. CDR3 nucleotide sequence: TGCAGTGCTAGAGGCCCGGGCGCCCCCTACGAGCAGTACTTC. This sequence joins TRBV20-1 and TRBJ2-7, with D hard to call. Trimming cost V 1 base and J 2 bases, with 12 bases left between them. CDR3 length equals 14 residues. Germline V gene data show CDR1 as DFQATT and CDR2 as SNEGSKA (reference sequence).

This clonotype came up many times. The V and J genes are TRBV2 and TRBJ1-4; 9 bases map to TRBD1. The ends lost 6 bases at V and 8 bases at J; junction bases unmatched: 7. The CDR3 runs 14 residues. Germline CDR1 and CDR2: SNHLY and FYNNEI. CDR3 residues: CASSEDRGGEKLFF. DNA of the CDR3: TGTGCCAGCAGCGAGGACAGGGGAGGCGAAAAACTGTTTTTT.

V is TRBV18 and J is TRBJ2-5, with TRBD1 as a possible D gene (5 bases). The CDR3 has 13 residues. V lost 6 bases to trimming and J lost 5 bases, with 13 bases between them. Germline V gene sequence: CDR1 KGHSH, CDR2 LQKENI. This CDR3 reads CASSLDSSETQYF. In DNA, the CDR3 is TGTGCCAGCTCCTTAGACAGCAGCGAGACCCAGTACTTC.

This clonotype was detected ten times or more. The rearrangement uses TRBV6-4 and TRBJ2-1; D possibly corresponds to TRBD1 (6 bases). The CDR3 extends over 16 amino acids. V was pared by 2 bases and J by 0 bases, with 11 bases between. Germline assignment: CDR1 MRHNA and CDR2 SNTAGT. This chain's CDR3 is CASSDTGHSSYNEQFF. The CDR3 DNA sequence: TGTGCCAGCAGTGACACGGGACATAGCTCCTACAATGAGCAGTTCTTC.

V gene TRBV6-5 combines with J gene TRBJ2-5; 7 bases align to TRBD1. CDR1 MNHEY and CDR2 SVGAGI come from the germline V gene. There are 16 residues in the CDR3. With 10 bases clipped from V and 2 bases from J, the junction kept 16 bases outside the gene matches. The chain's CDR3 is CATIPKVGRGQETQYF. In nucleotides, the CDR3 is TGTGCCACCATCCCTAAGGTCGGCAGGGGGCAAGAGACCCAGTACTTC.

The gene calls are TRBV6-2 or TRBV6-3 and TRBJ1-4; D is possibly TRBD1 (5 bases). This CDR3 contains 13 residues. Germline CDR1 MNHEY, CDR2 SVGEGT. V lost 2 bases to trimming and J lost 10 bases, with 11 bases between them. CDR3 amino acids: CASSYDEGRKLFF. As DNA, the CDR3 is TGTGCCAGCAGTTACGACGAGGGGAGAAAACTGTTTTTT.

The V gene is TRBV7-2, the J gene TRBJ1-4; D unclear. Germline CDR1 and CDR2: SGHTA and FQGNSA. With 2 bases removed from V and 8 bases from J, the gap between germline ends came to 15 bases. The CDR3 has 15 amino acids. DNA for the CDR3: TGTGCCAGCAGCTTACCCGTCGGCGGGTCGGAAAAACTGTTTTTT. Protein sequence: CASSLPVGGSEKLFF. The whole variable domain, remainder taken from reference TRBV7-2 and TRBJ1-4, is GAGVSQSPSNKVTEKGKDVELRCDPISGHTALYWYRQSLGQGLEFLIYFQGNSAPDKSGLPSDRFSAERTGGSVSTLTIQRTQQEDSAVYLCASSLPVGGSEKLFFGSGTQLSVL.

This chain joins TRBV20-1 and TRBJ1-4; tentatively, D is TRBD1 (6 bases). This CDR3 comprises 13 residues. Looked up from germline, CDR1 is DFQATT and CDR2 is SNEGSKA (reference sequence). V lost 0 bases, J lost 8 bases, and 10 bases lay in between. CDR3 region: CSARERGTEKLFF. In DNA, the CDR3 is TGCAGTGCTAGAGAGAGGGGGACGGAAAAACTGTTTTTT.

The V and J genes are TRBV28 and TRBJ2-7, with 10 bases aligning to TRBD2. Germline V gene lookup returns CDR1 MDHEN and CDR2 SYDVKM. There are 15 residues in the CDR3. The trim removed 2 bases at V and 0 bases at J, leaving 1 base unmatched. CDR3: CASSLLAGASYEQYF. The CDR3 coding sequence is TGTGCCAGCAGTTTACTAGCGGGGGCCTCCTACGAGCAGTACTTC.

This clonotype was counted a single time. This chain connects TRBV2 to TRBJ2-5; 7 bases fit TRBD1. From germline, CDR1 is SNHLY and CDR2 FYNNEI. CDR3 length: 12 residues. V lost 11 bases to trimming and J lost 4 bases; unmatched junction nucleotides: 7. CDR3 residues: CALKGAGETQYF. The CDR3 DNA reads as TGTGCCCTCAAGGGGGCGGGAGAGACCCAGTACTTC.

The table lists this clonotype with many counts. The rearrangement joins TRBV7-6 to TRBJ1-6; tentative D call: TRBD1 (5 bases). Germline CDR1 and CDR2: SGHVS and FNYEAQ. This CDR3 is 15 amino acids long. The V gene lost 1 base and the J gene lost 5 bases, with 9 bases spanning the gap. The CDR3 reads CASSLVPQDNSPLHF. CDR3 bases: TGTGCCAGCAGCTTAGTCCCACAGGATAATTCACCCCTCCACTTT. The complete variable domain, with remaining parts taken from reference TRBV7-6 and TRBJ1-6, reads GAGVSQSPRYKVTKRGQDVALRCDPISGHVSLYWYRQALGQGPEFLTYFNYEAQQDKSGLPNDRFSAERPEGSISTLTIQRTEQRDSAMYRCASSLVPQDNSPLHFGNGTRLTVT.

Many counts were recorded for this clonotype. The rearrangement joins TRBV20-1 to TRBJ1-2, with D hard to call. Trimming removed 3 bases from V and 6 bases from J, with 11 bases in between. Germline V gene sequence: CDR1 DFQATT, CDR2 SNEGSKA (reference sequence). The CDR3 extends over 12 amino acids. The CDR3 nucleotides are TGCAGTGCTAGCGGGGTTGGGGATGGCTACACCTTC. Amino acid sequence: CSASGVGDGYTF.

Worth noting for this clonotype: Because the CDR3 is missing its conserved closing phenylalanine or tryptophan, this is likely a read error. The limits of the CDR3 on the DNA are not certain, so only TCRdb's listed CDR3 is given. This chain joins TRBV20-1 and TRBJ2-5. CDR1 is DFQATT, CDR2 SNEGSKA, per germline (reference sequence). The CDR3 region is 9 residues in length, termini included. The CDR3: CSARDTLAG.

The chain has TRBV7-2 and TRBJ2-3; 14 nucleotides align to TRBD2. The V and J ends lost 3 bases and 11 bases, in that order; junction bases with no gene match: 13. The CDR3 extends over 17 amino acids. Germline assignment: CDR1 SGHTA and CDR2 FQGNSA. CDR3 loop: CASSFRLAGGPYNEQYF. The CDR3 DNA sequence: TGTGCCAGCAGCTTTCGACTAGCGGGAGGGCCCTACAATGAGCAGTATTTT. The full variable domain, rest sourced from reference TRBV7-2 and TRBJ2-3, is GAGVSQSPSNKVTEKGKDVELRCDPISGHTALYWYRQSLGQGLEFLIYFQGNSAPDKSGLPSDRFSAERTGGSVSTLTIQRTQQEDSAVYLCASSFRLAGGPYNEQYFGPGTRLTVL.

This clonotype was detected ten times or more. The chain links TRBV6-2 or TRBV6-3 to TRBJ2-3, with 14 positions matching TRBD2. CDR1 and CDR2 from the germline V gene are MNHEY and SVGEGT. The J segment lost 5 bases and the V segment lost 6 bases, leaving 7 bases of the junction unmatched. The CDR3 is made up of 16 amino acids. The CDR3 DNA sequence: TGTGCCAGCAGCACCCGACTAGCGGGGGGGCTAGATACGCAGTATTTT. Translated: CASSTRLAGGLDTQYF.

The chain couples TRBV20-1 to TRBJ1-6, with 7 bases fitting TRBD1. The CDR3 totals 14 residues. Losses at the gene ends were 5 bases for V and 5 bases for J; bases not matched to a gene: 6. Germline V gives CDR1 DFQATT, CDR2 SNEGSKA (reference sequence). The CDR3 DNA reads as TGCAGTGCTCGGCCGGGACAGCATAATTCACCCCTCCACTTT. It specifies CSARPGQHNSPLHF.

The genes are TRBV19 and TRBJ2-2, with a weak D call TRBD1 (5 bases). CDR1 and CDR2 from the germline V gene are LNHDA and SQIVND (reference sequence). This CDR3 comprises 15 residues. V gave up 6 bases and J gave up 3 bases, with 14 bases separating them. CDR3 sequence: CASSRRQSYTGELFF. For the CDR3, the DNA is TGTGCCAGTAGCCGCCGACAGAGCTACACCGGGGAGCTGTTTTTT.

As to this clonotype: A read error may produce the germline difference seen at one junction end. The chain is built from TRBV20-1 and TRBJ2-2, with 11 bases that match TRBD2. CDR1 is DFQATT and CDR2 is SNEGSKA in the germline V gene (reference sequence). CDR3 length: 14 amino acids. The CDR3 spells CSALAGGGTGELLF. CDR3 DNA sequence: TGCAGTGCTCTAGCGGGGGGAGGGACCGGGGAACTGCTTTTT.

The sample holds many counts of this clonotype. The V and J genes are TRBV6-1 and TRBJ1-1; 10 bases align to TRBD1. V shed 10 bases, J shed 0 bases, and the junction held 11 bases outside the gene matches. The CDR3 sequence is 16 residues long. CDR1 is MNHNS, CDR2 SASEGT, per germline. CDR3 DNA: TGTGCCACCTTGGACAGGGGGAGGCCCATGAACACTGAAGCTTTCTTT. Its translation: CATLDRGRPMNTEAFF.

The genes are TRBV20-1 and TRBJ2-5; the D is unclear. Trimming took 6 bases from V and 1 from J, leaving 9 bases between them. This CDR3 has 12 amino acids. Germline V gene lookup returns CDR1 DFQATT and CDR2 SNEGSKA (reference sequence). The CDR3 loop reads CSAALGQETQYF. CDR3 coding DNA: TGCAGTGCAGCGCTGGGCCAAGAGACCCAGTACTTC.

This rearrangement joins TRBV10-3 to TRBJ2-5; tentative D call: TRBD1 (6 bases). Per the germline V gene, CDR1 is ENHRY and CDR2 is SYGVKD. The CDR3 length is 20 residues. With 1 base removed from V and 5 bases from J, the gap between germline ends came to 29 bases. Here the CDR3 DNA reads TGTGCCATCAGTGAGTTTGGTGGGTGGCGAAATGACAGGTGGGGGGAGACCCAGTACTTC. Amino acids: CAISEFGGWRNDRWGETQYF.

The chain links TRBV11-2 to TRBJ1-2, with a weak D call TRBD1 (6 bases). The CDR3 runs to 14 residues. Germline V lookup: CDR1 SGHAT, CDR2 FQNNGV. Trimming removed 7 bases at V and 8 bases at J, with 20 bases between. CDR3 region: CASIREGGAGGYTF. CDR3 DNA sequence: TGTGCCAGCATCCGGGAGGGGGGCGCGGGCGGCTACACCTTC.

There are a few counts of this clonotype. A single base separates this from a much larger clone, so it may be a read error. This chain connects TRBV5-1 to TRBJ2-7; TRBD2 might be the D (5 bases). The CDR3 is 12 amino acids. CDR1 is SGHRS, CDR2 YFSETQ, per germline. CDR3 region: CASSLSDYEHYF. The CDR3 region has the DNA TGCGCCAGCAGCCTCTCCGACTACGAGCACTACTTC.

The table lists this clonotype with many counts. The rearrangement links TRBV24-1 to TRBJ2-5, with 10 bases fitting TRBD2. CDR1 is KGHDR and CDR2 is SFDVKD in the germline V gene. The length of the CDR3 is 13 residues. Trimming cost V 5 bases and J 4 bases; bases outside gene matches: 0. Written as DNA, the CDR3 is TGTGCCACCAGTGGACTAGCGGGAGAGACCCAGTACTTC. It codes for CATSGLAGETQYF.

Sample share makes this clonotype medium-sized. In DNA, the CDR3 is TGCAGTGGCGGCAAAAACAATGAGCAGTTCTTC. Translation gives CSGGKNNEQFF. The chain combines TRBV20-1 with TRBJ2-1; D gene uncertain. Germline V gene data show CDR1 as DFQATT and CDR2 as SNEGSKA (reference sequence). The V and J ends lost 7 bases and 5 bases respectively, with 9 bases between them. CDR3 length equals 11 residues.